The 22 T cell receptor beta chains listed next were all sequenced from one sample in a study of T cells in Graves' hyperthyroidism and ophthalmopathy. The investigators amplified TCR beta CDR3 regions from RNA transcripts. First-round RT-PCR of the TCR CDR3 relied on the HTBI primer set. TCRdb re-called the multiplex PCR reads with MiXCR, one entry per CDR3 protein. The sample contains a few hundred thousand distinct CDR3 sequences, about a sixth of which appear only once. Material: blood. The receptors were gathered from a woman aged 40 to 55 with Graves' ophthalmopathy.

This clonotype was recorded many times. V is TRBV7-2 and J is TRBJ1-1, with no clear D. CDR1 and CDR2 from the germline V gene are SGHTA and FQGNSA. V was pared by 2 bases and J by 0 bases, with 10 bases between. The length of the CDR3 is 15 residues. The CDR3 nucleotides are TGTGCCAGCAGCTTATCTCACGGAATGAACACTGAAGCTTTCTTT. Translating gives CASSLSHGMNTEAFF.

This clonotype has ten or more counts. This rearrangement joins TRBV11-3 to TRBJ1-1; D gene unclear. The CDR3 spans 11 residues. CDR1 SGHNT and CDR2 YENEEA come from the germline V gene. The V end lost 1 base, the J end lost 7 bases, and 4 bases lay between the germline ends. As DNA, the CDR3 is TGTGCCAGCAGCTTAGGGGATGAAGCTTTCTTT. As protein: CASSLGDEAFF.

This clonotype has at least ten counts. The chain has TRBV5-1 and TRBJ2-3; perhaps TRBD1 as D (5 bases). V gave up 4 bases and J gave up 2 bases, with 11 bases separating them. This CDR3 is built from 14 residues. Germline loops: CDR1 SGHRS, CDR2 YFSETQ. This CDR3 is CASSPDGHTDTQYF. CDR3 in DNA: TGCGCCAGCAGCCCGGACGGACACACAGATACGCAGTATTTT.

This clonotype was detected many times. V is TRBV28 and J is TRBJ2-2; 7 bases agree with TRBD2. Germline CDR1 MDHEN, CDR2 SYDVKM. This CDR3 has 15 residues. The J segment lost 5 bases and the V segment lost 2 bases, leaving 5 bases of the junction unmatched. The CDR3 bases are TGTGCCAGCAGTTTAGCTGGACTAGTGACCGGGGAGCTGTTTTTT. It translates to CASSLAGLVTGELFF.

The chain has TRBV5-4 and TRBJ1-2, with 7 bases fitting TRBD1. The CDR3 covers 15 residues. V lost 1 base, J lost 4 bases, and 7 bases stayed unmatched. Germline CDR1 SGHNT, CDR2 YYREEE (reference sequence). CDR3 loop: CASSLWTGMTYGYTF. CDR3 DNA: TGTGCCAGCAGCTTGTGGACAGGCATGACCTATGGCTACACCTTC. The whole variable domain, remainder taken from reference TRBV5-4 and TRBJ1-2, is ETGVTQSPTHLIKTRGQQVTLRCSSQSGHNTVSWYQQALGQGPQFIFQYYREEENGRGNFPPRFSGLQFPNYSSELNVNALELDDSALYLCASSLWTGMTYGYTFGSGTRLTVV.

This clonotype was counted at least ten times. The rearrangement links TRBV20-1 to TRBJ2-1; 10 bases align to TRBD2. The CDR3 has 16 residues. V shed 1 base, J shed 7 bases, and the junction held 10 bases outside the gene matches. Germline CDR1 DFQATT, CDR2 SNEGSKA (reference sequence). DNA of the CDR3: TGCAGTGCTAGAGCCCCCTCAGCGGGAGGGTTGAATGAGCAGTTCTTC. It specifies CSARAPSAGGLNEQFF.

This clonotype has more than one count but fewer than ten. The chain has TRBV28 and TRBJ2-1; D could derive from TRBD1 or TRBD2 (6 bases each). The CDR3 loop spans 13 amino acids. Trimming stripped 4 bases from V and 16 bases from J, with 20 bases between. CDR1 is MDHEN, CDR2 SYDVKM, per germline. DNA of the CDR3: TGTGCCAGCAGTTCCTCCCTAGGGGGGAGGTCCTTCTTC. Its translation: CASSSSLGGRSFF.

In its sample, this clonotype was seen many times. The chain employs TRBV10-3 and TRBJ1-1, with D possibly TRBD1 on 6 matching bases. The CDR3 spans 15 residues. V was pared by 0 bases and J by 5 bases, with 13 bases between. Germline values: CDR1 ENHRY, CDR2 SYGVKD. The CDR3 DNA reads TGTGCCATCAGTGAGTCGAGCTTAGGGGGGACTGAAGCTTTCTTT. It codes for CAISESSLGGTEAFF.

The rearrangement uses TRBV28 and TRBJ2-2, with 10 positions matching TRBD1. V was clipped by 5 bases and J by 6 bases; unmatched bases: 6. Germline values: CDR1 MDHEN, CDR2 SYDVKM. CDR3 length: 15 amino acids. The CDR3 spells CASSRTGTGAGELFF. The CDR3 coding sequence is TGTGCCAGCAGTAGAACCGGGACAGGGGCCGGGGAGCTGTTTTTT. Full variable domain (remainder filled in from reference TRBV28 and TRBJ2-2): DVKVTQSSRYLVKRTGEKVFLECVQDMDHENMFWYRQDPGLGLRLIYFSYDVKMKEKGDIPEGYSVSREKKERFSLILESASTNQTSMYLCASSRTGTGAGELFFGEGSRLTVL.

In its sample, this clonotype was seen many times. The V and J genes are TRBV2 and TRBJ2-5, with D unresolved. The germline V gene encodes CDR1 SNHLY and CDR2 FYNNEI. CDR3 size: 11 residues. Trimming stripped 4 bases from V and 4 bases from J, with 4 bases between. The DNA of the CDR3 is TGTGCCAGCAGTGTGGGAGAGACCCAGTACTTC. It translates to CASSVGETQYF.

This clonotype was seen ten or more times. The V and J genes are TRBV6-1 and TRBJ2-7, with TRBD1 as a possible D gene (6 bases). Germline assignment: CDR1 MNHNS and CDR2 SASEGT. The germline V and J ends were trimmed by 8 bases and 3 bases, with 14 bases remaining between them. This CDR3 contains 13 residues. The CDR3: CASLSTGIYEQYF. CDR3 nucleotides: TGTGCCAGCTTGTCGACAGGCATCTACGAGCAGTACTTC.

This clonotype was counted ten times or more. The rearrangement uses TRBV18 and TRBJ2-3; TRBD2 agrees at 12 bases. Germline-derived CDR1 and CDR2 are KGHSH and LQKENI. The J segment lost 2 bases and the V segment lost 3 bases, leaving 3 bases of the junction unmatched. The CDR3 contains 16 residues. The CDR3 spells CASSPRTSGTTDTQYF. The CDR3 region has the DNA TGTGCCAGCTCACCCCGGACTAGCGGGACCACAGATACGCAGTATTTT. Using reference TRBV18 and TRBJ2-3 for the parts outside the CDR3, the full variable domain is NAGVMQNPRHLVRRRGQEARLRCSPMKGHSHVYWYRQLPEEGLKFMVYLQKENIIDESGMPKERFSAEFPKEGPSILRIQQVVRGDSAAYFCASSPRTSGTTDTQYFGPGTRLTVL.

The genes are TRBV28 and TRBJ2-7, with D perhaps TRBD2 (5 bases). V was pared by 7 bases and J by 2 bases, with 15 bases between. CDR3 size: 14 residues. Germline CDR1 and CDR2: MDHEN and SYDVKM. The CDR3 here is CASTPDWSTYEQYF. The CDR3 coding sequence is TGTGCCAGCACCCCGGACTGGAGCACCTACGAGCAGTACTTC.

Many counts were recorded for this clonotype. The chain carries TRBV2 and TRBJ1-1, with no clear D. Germline lookup yields CDR1 SNHLY and CDR2 FYNNEI. The CDR3 is made up of 13 amino acids. Trimming stripped 6 bases from V and 4 bases from J, with 12 bases between. For the CDR3, the DNA is TGTGCCAGCAGCCCTAACCATGGCACTGAAGCTTTCTTT. Translating gives CASSPNHGTEAFF.

This clonotype was counted a few times. The rearrangement joins TRBV11-2 to TRBJ1-1; no definite D call. This CDR3 is built from 15 residues. Germline V gene lookup returns CDR1 SGHAT and CDR2 FQNNGV. The V end was cut by 3 bases, the J end by 4 bases, with 15 bases between. CDR3: CASSFRASTTTEAFF. As DNA, the CDR3 is TGTGCCAGCAGCTTTAGGGCATCCACCACCACTGAAGCTTTCTTT.

This clonotype was detected many times. At one of its ends the junction is not consistent with the germline gene, which may arise from a read error. The chain couples TRBV5-1 to TRBJ2-3; tentatively, D is TRBD2 (7 bases). Germline assignment: CDR1 SGHRS and CDR2 YFSETQ. The CDR3 contains 14 residues. The CDR3 spells CASSLGGAADTQYF. For the CDR3, the DNA is TGTGCCAGCAGCTTAGGGGGGGCTGCAGATACGCAGTATTTT.

Ten or more counts support this clonotype. The V and J genes are TRBV30 and TRBJ2-7, with 11 nucleotides matching TRBD1. Germline CDR1 and CDR2: GTSNPN and SVGIG (reference sequence). The CDR3 is 15 residues long. Losses at the gene ends were 1 base for V and 3 bases for J; bases not matched to a gene: 5. CDR3 amino acids: CAWSGSGTGGYEQYF. CDR3 sequence (DNA): TGTGCCTGGAGTGGATCCGGGACAGGGGGCTACGAGCAGTACTTC.

The sample holds a few counts of this clonotype. The rearrangement uses TRBV6-1 and TRBJ2-6; D gene uncertain. CDR1 MNHNS and CDR2 SASEGT come from the germline V gene. The CDR3 extends over 15 amino acids. V was trimmed by 6 bases and J by 1 base, leaving 10 bases between them. The chain's CDR3 is CASRWSFSGANVLTF. The CDR3 DNA is TGTGCCAGCAGATGGAGCTTTTCTGGGGCCAACGTCCTGACTTTC.

For this clonotype: One junction end does not reproduce the germline sequence, and a read error may be involved. The chain links TRBV7-2 to TRBJ2-5; D gene uncertain. Germline V gene lookup returns CDR1 SGHTA and CDR2 FQGNSA. This CDR3 has 16 amino acids. CDR3 protein: CASSFDVMGYQETQYF. The DNA of the CDR3 is TGCGCCAGCAGCTTTGACGTTATGGGGTACCAAGAGACCCAGTACTTC.

This clonotype was observed a few times. The CDR3 reads CASSYEGTTLTQYF. The CDR3 nucleotides read TGTGCCAGCAGTTACGAGGGCACCACCCTTACGCAGTATTTT. This chain connects TRBV6-2 or TRBV6-3 to TRBJ2-3, with a tentative D call TRBD2 (5 bases). The V end lost 2 bases, the J end lost 8 bases, and 14 bases lay between the germline ends. This CDR3 comprises 14 residues. Germline CDR1 is MNHEY and CDR2 is SVGEGT.

This clonotype was found many times. Written as DNA, the CDR3 is TGTGCCAGCAGTGAAGGGACTAGCGGCTATGAGCAGTTCTTC. Protein: CASSEGTSGYEQFF. The genes are TRBV2 and TRBJ2-1; 10 bases match TRBD2. The CDR3 is made up of 14 amino acids. CDR1 is SNHLY, CDR2 FYNNEI, per germline. The trim removed 1 base at V and 8 bases at J, leaving 2 bases unmatched.

This clonotype was counted between two and nine times. The chain combines TRBV7-6 with TRBJ2-7; 7 positions match TRBD2. This CDR3 spans 15 amino acids. V lost 5 bases and J lost 2; bases outside the gene matches: 9. Germline V CDR1 and CDR2: SGHVS, FNYEAQ. For the CDR3, the DNA is TGTGCCAGCAGCCCCCAGAGCGGGGCGACCTACGAGCAGTACTTC. Translated: CASSPQSGATYEQYF.